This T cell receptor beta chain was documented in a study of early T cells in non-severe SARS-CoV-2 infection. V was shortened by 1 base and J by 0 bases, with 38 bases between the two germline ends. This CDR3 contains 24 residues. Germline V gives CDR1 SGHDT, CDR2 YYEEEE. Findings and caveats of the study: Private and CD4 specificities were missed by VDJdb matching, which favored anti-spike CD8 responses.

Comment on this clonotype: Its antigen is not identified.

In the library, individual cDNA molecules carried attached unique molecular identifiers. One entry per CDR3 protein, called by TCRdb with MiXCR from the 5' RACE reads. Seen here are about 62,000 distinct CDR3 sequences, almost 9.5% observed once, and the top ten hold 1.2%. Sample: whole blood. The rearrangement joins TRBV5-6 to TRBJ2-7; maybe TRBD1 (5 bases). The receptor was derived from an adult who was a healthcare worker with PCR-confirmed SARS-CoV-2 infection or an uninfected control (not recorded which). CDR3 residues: CASSLFLLSSVQGNDQLLSYEQYV. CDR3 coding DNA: TGTGCCAGCAGCTTGTTTCTCCTGTCAAGTGTTCAGGGAAACGACCAATTACTCTCCTACGAGCAGTACGTC.